This TCR beta chain is from a study of beta chain features in type 1 diabetes. Study findings and constraints: In every one of the four CD4+ subsets, TCRB CDR3s were moderately but significantly shorter in Type 1 diabetes patients.

This clone was recorded a few times. Its target is not known. Investigators reverse transcribed all isolated RNA, so they sequenced expressed TCRB transcripts. The data were produced by immunoSEQ multiplex PCR, yet TCRdb's version contains in-frame clones alone and is incomplete. Here the sample spans 130,000 to 150,000 clones, more than 10% being singletons. Sorted CD4+ subsets: naive, central memory, regulatory, stem cell-like memory (CD45RO/CCR7/CD25/CD127/CD95/CD27 panel). CDR1 is SQVTM and CDR2 is ANQGSEA in the germline V gene. The CDR3 spans 15 residues. V was clipped by 4 bases and J by 4 bases, with 18 bases between them.

This chain links TRBV29-1 with TRBJ2-3; D unclear. The clonotype comes from a man younger than 30 with type 1 diabetes. The sequencing sample was made of central memory CD4+ T cells from blood. DNA of the CDR3: TGCAGCGTTGTTTTGAAGGGTCGTACCCCAGATACGCAGTATTTT. This codes for CSVVLKGRTPDTQYF.